The rows below give T cell receptor beta chains drawn from one sample of a study of beta chain features in type 1 diabetes. Sequencing was performed with immunoSEQ multiplex PCR; in TCRdb, only in-frame clones are kept and a portion is missing. Of about 360,000 clones listed, around 12% are singletons. The sample consisted of naive CD4+ T cells from blood. The receptors shown here come from a man aged 18 to 35 in good health. The CDR3 runs from the conserved cysteine through the conserved F or W. The D gene is left open where the match is weak. Clone size is shown for a subset of rows, as once, few, many or a class of expanded clone.

size,D,V,J,length,CDR3,DNA
once,TRBD1,TRBV6-5,TRBJ2-5,13,CASRGTGTETQYF,TGTGCCAGCAGAGGGACAGGGACGGAGACCCAGTACTTC
few,.,TRBV7-9,TRBJ1-5,15,CASSRTGLGNQPQHF,TGTGCCAGCAGCCGAACAGGGTTGGGCAATCAGCCCCAGCATTTT
.,TRBD1,TRBV18,TRBJ1-5,16,CASSPLGQESNQPQHF,TGTGCCAGCTCACCCTTGGGACAGGAGAGCAATCAGCCCCAGCATTTT
.,.,TRBV6-5,TRBJ1-2,12,CASSQSGAGYTF,TGTGCCAGCAGTCAATCAGGGGCGGGCTACACCTTC
few,TRBD2,TRBV7-9,TRBJ2-1,17,CASSLGLAGGGDNEQFF,TGTGCCAGCAGCTTAGGTCTCGCGGGGGGTGGGGACAATGAGCAGTTCTTC
.,TRBD1,TRBV5-4,TRBJ2-2,16,CASSLGRTGGVGELFF,TGTGCCAGCAGCTTGGGCAGGACAGGGGGTGTAGGGGAGCTGTTTTTT
.,.,TRBV5-4,TRBJ2-7,15,CASSFSRGRPGEQYF,TGTGCCAGCAGCTTTTCTCGGGGGAGACCGGGAGAGCAGTACTTC
few,TRBD2,TRBV9,TRBJ2-7,16,CASSVELAGKYHEQYF,TGTGCCAGCAGCGTAGAGCTAGCGGGAAAGTACCACGAGCAGTACTTC
few,.,TRBV30,TRBJ2-3,14,CAWMAGLGTDTQYF,TGTGCCTGGATGGCGGGGTTGGGCACAGATACGCAGTATTTT
few,TRBD2,TRBV28,TRBJ2-1,18,CASSSIWASGRSYNEQFF,TGTGCCAGCAGTTCTATATGGGCTAGCGGTCGCTCCTACAATGAGCAGTTCTTC
.,.,TRBV5-1,TRBJ2-1,14,CASSSAFGGREQFF,TGCGCCAGCAGCTCGGCCTTCGGGGGACGTGAGCAGTTCTTC
few,TRBD1,TRBV7-3,TRBJ1-6,14,CASSPGQNNSPLHF,TGTGCCAGCAGCCCGGGACAGAATAATTCACCCCTCCACTTT
few,TRBD1,TRBV5-1,TRBJ1-2,15,CASSLRLGQNYGYTF,TGCGCCAGCAGCCTCCGGTTGGGACAGAACTATGGCTACACCTTC
.,.,TRBV29-1,TRBJ2-2,12,CSVGIAGGELFF,TGCAGCGTTGGAATTGCGGGCGGGGAGCTGTTTTTT
few,.,TRBV28,TRBJ2-3,16,CASSLFIGGRTDTQYF,TGTGCCAGCAGTTTGTTCATAGGCGGGCGCACAGATACGCAGTATTTT
once,.,TRBV11-2,TRBJ2-3,15,CASSLDTATADTQYF,TGTGCCAGCAGCTTAGATACAGCCACAGCAGATACGCAGTATTTT
.,.,TRBV5-1,TRBJ1-2,13,CASSLQTQYGYTF,TGCGCCAGCAGCCTACAGACGCAGTATGGCTACACCTTC
.,TRBD2,TRBV29-1,TRBJ2-2,13,CSVDRGGTGELFF,TGCAGCGTTGACCGCGGGGGCACCGGGGAGCTGTTTTTT
few,.,TRBV6-5,TRBJ1-4,15,CASTLAGQVGEKLFF,TGTGCCAGCACCCTAGCCGGTCAGGTGGGGGAAAAACTGTTTTTT
.,.,TRBV19,TRBJ1-5,14,CASRWPGSNQPQHF,TGTGCCAGTAGATGGCCGGGAAGCAATCAGCCCCAGCATTTT
few,TRBD1,TRBV7-2,TRBJ2-7,16,CASSLGTGGRSYEQYF,TGTGCCAGCAGCTTAGGCACAGGGGGCAGGTCCTACGAGCAGTACTTC
.,TRBD2,TRBV7-9,TRBJ2-1,17,CATLKGTSGRVDNEQFF,TGTGCCACTTTAAAGGGGACTAGCGGGAGGGTCGACAATGAGCAGTTCTTC
few,.,TRBV30,TRBJ2-6,15,CASTRGTSGANVLTF,TGTGCCAGTACAAGGGGCACCTCTGGGGCCAACGTCCTGACTTTC
few,TRBD1,TRBV5-6,TRBJ1-2,14,CASRYTGGNYGYTF,TGTGCCAGCAGGTATACAGGGGGAAACTATGGCTACACCTTC
few,.,TRBV7-2,TRBJ1-6,15,CASSDSGRANSPLHF,TGTGCCAGCAGCGACTCGGGCAGGGCCAATTCACCCCTCCACTTT
few,TRBD1,TRBV28,TRBJ2-7,16,CASSFPDLGDRYEQYF,TGTGCCAGCAGTTTTCCTGACCTAGGGGACAGGTACGAGCAGTACTTC
few,TRBD2,TRBV7-2,TRBJ2-1,18,CASSLAASGRPRGPEQFF,TGTGCCAGCAGCTTAGCGGCTAGCGGGAGGCCACGGGGACCTGAGCAGTTCTTC
few,.,TRBV28,TRBJ1-2,12,CASLDSNYGYTF,TGTGCCAGCCTGGACAGCAACTATGGCTACACCTTC
.,.,TRBV5-1,TRBJ1-1,13,CASSLVGQGWAFF,TGCGCCAGCAGCTTGGTGGGGCAGGGATGGGCTTTCTTT
.,TRBD1,TRBV6-5,TRBJ2-2,15,CASSETGGETGELFF,TGTGCCAGCAGCGAGACAGGGGGAGAAACCGGGGAGCTGTTTTTT
few,TRBD1,TRBV4-3,TRBJ1-1,17,CASSQIAGQLIYTEAFF,TGCGCCAGCAGCCAAATAGCGGGACAGCTTATTTACACTGAAGCTTTCTTT
few,.,TRBV4-2,TRBJ1-3,16,CASSQDAHSSGNTIYF,TGTGCCAGCAGCCAAGACGCCCACAGCTCCGGAAACACCATATATTTT
.,.,TRBV4-3,TRBJ1-1,16,CASSQTPRAMNTEAFF,TGCGCCAGCAGCCAAACTCCGAGGGCTATGAACACTGAAGCTTTCTTT
.,.,TRBV21-1,TRBJ2-7,17,CASSKPGGVGRSYEQYF,TGTGCCAGCAGCAAACCTGGGGGGGTTGGAAGGTCCTACGAGCAGTACTTC
.,.,TRBV5-4,TRBJ1-4,16,CASSLQGQSGNEKLFF,TGTGCCAGCAGCTTGCAAGGACAATCGGGTAATGAAAAACTGTTTTTT
.,TRBD1,TRBV6-5,TRBJ1-5,15,CASVDRGYSNQPQHF,TGTGCCAGCGTGGACAGGGGATATAGCAATCAGCCCCAGCATTTT
.,.,TRBV6-6,TRBJ2-7,12,CASSPRGYEQYF,TGTGCCAGCAGTCCACGGGGCTACGAGCAGTACTTC
.,TRBD1,TRBV5-1,TRBJ2-3,15,CASSLGQGVQDTQYF,TGCGCCAGCAGCTTGGGACAGGGGGTCCAAGATACGCAGTATTTT
few,TRBD1,TRBV9,TRBJ2-3,15,CASSVEDRGTDTQYF,TGTGCCAGCAGCGTCGAGGACAGGGGAACAGATACGCAGTATTTT
.,TRBD2,TRBV7-2,TRBJ2-2,15,CASSSLAGGAGELFF,TGTGCCAGCAGCTCTCTAGCGGGAGGGGCCGGGGAGCTGTTTTTT
.,TRBD2,TRBV6-4,TRBJ2-7,13,CASSREVSYEQYF,TGTGCCAGCAGCCGGGAGGTCTCCTACGAGCAGTACTTC
few,TRBD1,TRBV5-6,TRBJ2-3,14,CASSSTGNADTQYF,TGTGCCAGCAGCTCGACAGGGAATGCAGATACGCAGTATTTT
.,.,TRBV7-8,TRBJ2-7,14,CASSQARVPIEQYF,TGTGCCAGCAGCCAAGCTAGAGTCCCCATCGAGCAGTACTTC
few,.,TRBV5-4,TRBJ2-1,16,CASSSATTGIYNEQFF,TGTGCCAGCAGCTCCGCAACAACAGGTATCTACAATGAGCAGTTCTTC
.,.,TRBV6-6,TRBJ2-7,14,CASSYSRGSYEQYF,TGTGCCAGCAGTTACTCACGGGGTTCCTACGAGCAGTACTTC
few,TRBD1,TRBV6-6,TRBJ1-5,14,CASTLQGSNQPQHF,TGTGCCAGCACCCTACAGGGGAGCAATCAGCCCCAGCATTTT
.,.,TRBV7-9,TRBJ2-5,15,CASSLRSLAFETQYF,TGTGCCAGCAGCTTACGGTCCCTAGCGTTCGAGACCCAGTACTTC
.,TRBD2,TRBV7-2,TRBJ2-5,12,CASSLDGRAQYF,TGTGCCAGCAGCTTAGACGGGAGGGCCCAGTACTTC
few,TRBD2,TRBV7-2,TRBJ2-3,16,CASSFGTSGGLQTQYF,TGTGCCAGCAGCTTCGGGACTAGCGGGGGCCTACAAACGCAGTATTTT
once,.,TRBV7-9,TRBJ2-1,15,CASSFRGSSYNEQFF,TGTGCCAGCAGCTTTAGAGGGAGCTCCTACAATGAGCAGTTCTTC
.,.,TRBV30,TRBJ2-7,13,CAWSVGRTYEQYF,TGTGCCTGGAGTGTGGGGAGGACCTACGAGCAGTACTTC
.,.,TRBV4-2,TRBJ2-3,17,CASAPSDGGGGGDTQYF,TGTGCCAGCGCCCCTAGTGACGGCGGAGGGGGGGGAGATACGCAGTATTTT
few,.,TRBV4-1,TRBJ2-2,18,CASSQPISPGVHTGELFF,TGCGCCAGCAGCCAACCCATCTCTCCCGGGGTCCACACCGGGGAGCTGTTTTTT
.,TRBD1,TRBV7-6,TRBJ1-6,14,CASSPRTGESPLHF,TGCGCCAGCAGTCCCAGGACAGGGGAATCACCCCTCCACTTT
.,TRBD1,TRBV7-9,TRBJ1-2,17,CASSPGTGGRTYYGYTF,TGTGCCAGCAGCCCGGGGACAGGGGGCAGAACCTACTATGGCTACACCTTC
few,TRBD1,TRBV10-3,TRBJ2-7,14,CAISQDRVSHEQYF,TGTGCCATCAGCCAAGACAGGGTATCCCACGAGCAGTACTTC
.,TRBD2,TRBV18,TRBJ2-7,15,CASSPPGLGTYEQYF,TGTGCCAGCTCACCGCCAGGACTAGGGACCTACGAGCAGTACTTC
.,TRBD2,TRBV4-2,TRBJ2-1,17,CASSLTTGLAGGSEQFF,TGTGCCAGCAGCCTTACTACGGGACTAGCGGGAGGTAGTGAGCAGTTCTTC
.,.,TRBV6-5,TRBJ1-1,14,CASRGLGPYTEAFF,TGTGCCAGCAGGGGGCTGGGCCCTTACACTGAAGCTTTCTTT